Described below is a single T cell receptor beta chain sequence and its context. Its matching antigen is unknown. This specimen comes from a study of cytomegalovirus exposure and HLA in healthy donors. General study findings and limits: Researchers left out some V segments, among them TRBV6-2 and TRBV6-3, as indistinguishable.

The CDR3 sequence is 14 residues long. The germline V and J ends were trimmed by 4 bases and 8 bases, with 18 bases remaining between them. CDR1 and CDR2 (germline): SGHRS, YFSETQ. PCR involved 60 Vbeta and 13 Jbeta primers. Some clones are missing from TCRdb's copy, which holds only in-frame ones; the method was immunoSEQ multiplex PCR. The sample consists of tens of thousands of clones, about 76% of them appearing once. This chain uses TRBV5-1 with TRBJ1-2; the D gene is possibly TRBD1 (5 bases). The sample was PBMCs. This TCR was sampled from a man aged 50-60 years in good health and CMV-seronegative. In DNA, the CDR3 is TGCGCCAGCAGCCCCGTGGCGGGGGAGAGGGGCTACACCTTC. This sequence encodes CASSPVAGERGYTF.